The rows below give T cell receptor beta chains drawn from one sample of a study of OX40 agonist ivuxolimab in advanced cancers. Profiled with immunoSEQ multiplex PCR; TCRdb holds only in-frame clones, not every one. The table lists about 70,000 clones, roughly 80% of them singletons. The starting material was CD4+ or CD8+ T cells sorted from blood, obtained in a trial of the OX40 agonist ivuxolimab. The receptors were gathered from an adult with an advanced solid tumor such as melanoma, head and neck, liver or kidney cancer. The CDR3 runs from the conserved cysteine through the conserved F or W. A D gene is named only where the DNA matches it firmly. Size is stated for part of the rows, as once, few or many counts, or as a class when the clone is expanded.

J: TRBJ2-1; D: .; V: TRBV14; size: .; length: 17; DNA: TGTGCCAGCAGCCAAGTCAACGTGGGGGTACTGCGAAATGAGCAGTTCTTC; CDR3: CASSQVNVGVLRNEQFF
J: TRBJ1-4; D: TRBD1; V: TRBV5-1; size: once; length: 14; DNA: TGCGCCAGCAGAGCCGGGACAGGGAATGAAAAACTGTTTTTT; CDR3: CASRAGTGNEKLFF
J: TRBJ1-2; D: TRBD1; V: TRBV25-1; size: .; length: 13; DNA: TGTGCCAGCAGAGGGACAGGGTGGAATGGCTACACCTTC; CDR3: CASRGTGWNGYTF
J: TRBJ2-3; D: .; V: TRBV7-2; size: once; length: 16; DNA: TGTGCCAGCAGCTTAGGCGGGATAGCGGTCACAGATACGCAGTATTTT; CDR3: CASSLGGIAVTDTQYF
J: TRBJ1-6; D: .; V: TRBV6-6; size: .; length: 15; DNA: TGTGCCAGCAGTATAGAGAGGGGGGGCAATTCACCCCTCCACTTT; CDR3: CASSIERGGNSPLHF
J: TRBJ1-1; D: .; V: TRBV9; size: .; length: 13; DNA: TGTGCCAGCAGCGTAGTGGGGCCCACTGAAGCTTTCTTT; CDR3: CASSVVGPTEAFF
J: TRBJ1-2; D: .; V: TRBV5-4; size: .; length: 15; DNA: TGTGCCAGCGGCCTCCAGGGACTTATTAGAAATGGCTACACCTTC; CDR3: CASGLQGLIRNGYTF
J: TRBJ1-2; D: .; V: TRBV29-1; size: .; length: 11; DNA: TGCAGCGTTGCACCATGGACGGCGGTCACCTTC; CDR3: CSVAPWTAVTF
J: TRBJ2-1; D: .; V: TRBV5-8; size: .; length: 14; DNA: TGTGCCAGCAGCTTGGGCCCTCGCGGAGGGGAGCAGTTCTTC; CDR3: CASSLGPRGGEQFF
J: TRBJ2-7; D: .; V: TRBV9; size: .; length: 16; DNA: TGTGCCAGCAGCGTAGATTCGGGACAACTCGCCTACGAGCAGTACTTC; CDR3: CASSVDSGQLAYEQYF
J: TRBJ2-2; D: .; V: TRBV4-2; size: .; length: 15; DNA: TGTGCCAGCAGCCAAGATGTGACAACTACCGGGGAGCTGTTTTTT; CDR3: CASSQDVTTTGELFF
J: TRBJ2-7; D: .; V: TRBV5-1; size: few; length: 14; DNA: TGCGCCAGCAGCCACCGGGGAGAATCCTACGAGCAGTACTTC; CDR3: CASSHRGESYEQYF
J: TRBJ1-4; D: .; V: TRBV9; size: .; length: 15; DNA: TGTGCCAGCAGCGTAACCGGGGGCGGTTACGAAAAACTGTTTTTT; CDR3: CASSVTGGGYEKLFF
J: TRBJ1-1; D: .; V: TRBV6-5; size: .; length: 11; DNA: TGTGCCAGCAGTGAGCAGGGGAGGGCTTTCTTT; CDR3: CASSEQGRAFF
J: TRBJ2-5; D: TRBD1; V: TRBV6-1; size: .; length: 16; DNA: TGTGCCAGCAGTGACCGGGACAGGGGAAGTTGGGAGACCCAGTACTTC; CDR3: CASSDRDRGSWETQYF
J: TRBJ2-5; D: .; V: TRBV7-7; size: .; length: 15; DNA: TGTGCCAGCAGCCTGGGTATTGGGAGGGGGGAGACCCAGTACTTC; CDR3: CASSLGIGRGETQYF
J: TRBJ2-5; D: TRBD2; V: TRBV25-1; size: .; length: 14; DNA: TGTGCCAGCAGCTTAGCGGGGGGTCAAGAGACCCAGTACTTC; CDR3: CASSLAGGQETQYF
J: TRBJ2-3; D: .; V: TRBV7-6; size: .; length: 14; DNA: TGTGCCAGCAGCTTAAATAAGGGCACAGATACGCAGTATTTT; CDR3: CASSLNKGTDTQYF
J: TRBJ2-5; D: .; V: TRBV6-5; size: .; length: 16; DNA: TGTGCCAGCAGTTACCGAGGTCAGGGGCCTCAAGAGACCCAGTACTTC; CDR3: CASSYRGQGPQETQYF
J: TRBJ1-6; D: TRBD1; V: TRBV19; size: .; length: 15; DNA: TGTGCCAGTAAGGGACAGGGGGCCTATAATTCACCCCTCCACTTT; CDR3: CASKGQGAYNSPLHF
J: TRBJ1-1; D: .; V: TRBV19; size: .; length: 15; DNA: TGTGCCAGTAGTAGCACCGGGACACCTAACACTGAAGCTTTCTTT; CDR3: CASSSTGTPNTEAFF
J: TRBJ2-1; D: TRBD1; V: TRBV13; size: .; length: 13; DNA: TGTGCCAGCAGCCCGACAGGGTTTGATGAGCAGTTCTTC; CDR3: CASSPTGFDEQFF
J: TRBJ1-4; D: .; V: TRBV4-1; size: once; length: 15; DNA: TGCGCCAGCAGCCAAGCTCTCCCAGGAAGCGAAAAACTGTTTTTT; CDR3: CASSQALPGSEKLFF
J: TRBJ2-3; D: .; V: TRBV5-5; size: few; length: 11; DNA: TGTGCCAGCAGCTTTATAGATACGCAGTATTTT; CDR3: CASSFIDTQYF
J: TRBJ1-1; D: .; V: TRBV7-9; size: .; length: 14; DNA: TGTGCCAGCAGCCCCCCGGACAAGGAAGCTGAAGCTTTCTTT; CDR3: CASSPPDKEAEAFF
J: TRBJ2-7; D: TRBD1; V: TRBV10-3; size: .; length: 13; DNA: TGTGCCATCAGCCGGGACAGCACCTACGAGCAGTACTTC; CDR3: CAISRDSTYEQYF
J: TRBJ2-5; D: .; V: TRBV29-1; size: .; length: 12; DNA: TGCAGCGTTGGGCAGTTTCAAGAGACCCAGTACTTC; CDR3: CSVGQFQETQYF
J: TRBJ2-2; D: .; V: TRBV11-2; size: .; length: 18; DNA: TGTGCCAGCAGCTTAGGGACAGGGAGGGTCCGGGGCACCGGGGAGCTGTTTTTT; CDR3: CASSLGTGRVRGTGELFF
J: TRBJ1-1; D: .; V: TRBV19; size: .; length: 12; DNA: TGTGCCAGTAGTACAGGGCGCACTGAAGCTTTCTTT; CDR3: CASSTGRTEAFF
J: TRBJ1-1; D: .; V: TRBV7-2; size: few; length: 14; DNA: TGTGCCAGCAGCTTCAAAACAGGAAACACTGAAGCTTTCTTT; CDR3: CASSFKTGNTEAFF
J: TRBJ1-6; D: .; V: TRBV12-5; size: .; length: 16; DNA: TGTGCTAGTGGTTTGTCCAGGGGCATAATTAATTCACCCCTCCACTTT; CDR3: CASGLSRGIINSPLHF
J: TRBJ1-6; D: .; V: TRBV5-4; size: .; length: 15; DNA: TGTGCCAGCAGCTTGGTGGGACAATATAATTCACCCCTCCACTTT; CDR3: CASSLVGQYNSPLHF
J: TRBJ1-3; D: .; V: TRBV5-1; size: few; length: 17; DNA: TGCGCCAGCAGCGTTTCTGGAGGGGGTGGCTCTGGAAACACCATATATTTT; CDR3: CASSVSGGGGSGNTIYF
J: TRBJ1-1; D: .; V: TRBV5-6; size: .; length: 17; DNA: TGTGCCAGCAGCTGGGGGCTGTCGGGCAGCATGAACACTGAAGCTTTCTTT; CDR3: CASSWGLSGSMNTEAFF
J: TRBJ2-7; D: .; V: TRBV5-1; size: .; length: 13; DNA: TGCGCCAGCAGCTTGGGACCGGGCTACGAGCAGTACTTC; CDR3: CASSLGPGYEQYF
J: TRBJ2-3; D: .; V: TRBV11-3; size: .; length: 14; DNA: TGTGCCAGCAGCCGTGACGGTGGGTCAGATACGCAGTATTTT; CDR3: CASSRDGGSDTQYF
J: TRBJ2-5; D: .; V: TRBV5-1; size: .; length: 15; DNA: TGCGCCAGCAGCACCTCCACAGGGAGGATCGGGACCCAGTACTTC; CDR3: CASSTSTGRIGTQYF
J: TRBJ1-5; D: .; V: TRBV7-6; size: .; length: 12; DNA: TGTGCCAGCAGCTTAGACCAGGGCCCCCAGCATTTT; CDR3: CASSLDQGPQHF
J: TRBJ1-1; D: .; V: TRBV5-6; size: .; length: 12; DNA: TGTGCCAGCAGCTTGGTGGGGGTTGAAGCTTTCTTT; CDR3: CASSLVGVEAFF
J: TRBJ1-1; D: TRBD1; V: TRBV5-8; size: .; length: 14; DNA: TGTGCCAGCAGCTTGCAGGGGGTGAACACTGAAGCTTTCTTT; CDR3: CASSLQGVNTEAFF
J: TRBJ2-4; D: TRBD1; V: TRBV19; size: .; length: 14; DNA: TGTGCCAGTGGTACCTGGGACAGGGTGAACATTCAGTACTTC; CDR3: CASGTWDRVNIQYF
J: TRBJ2-1; D: .; V: TRBV11-3; size: .; length: 13; DNA: TGTGCCAGCAGCCAGGGAGGTTACAATGAGCAGTTCTTC; CDR3: CASSQGGYNEQFF
J: TRBJ2-2; D: TRBD1; V: TRBV12-5; size: .; length: 16; DNA: TGTGCTAGTGGTTCTCCGGGACAGGGGTCCGGCGGGGAGCTGTTTTTT; CDR3: CASGSPGQGSGGELFF
J: TRBJ1-4; D: TRBD1; V: TRBV6-1; size: .; length: 14; DNA: TGTGCCAGCAGAGAAGACAGGGCGGTAGAAAAACTGTTTTTT; CDR3: CASREDRAVEKLFF
J: TRBJ2-7; D: TRBD1; V: TRBV29-1; size: once; length: 15; DNA: TGCAGCGTGGCCGGGCGGGGACAGGGCAAGAACGAGCAGTACTTC; CDR3: CSVAGRGQGKNEQYF
J: TRBJ2-5; D: .; V: TRBV7-9; size: .; length: 11; DNA: TGTGCCAGCAGCTTACAAGAGACCCAGTACTTC; CDR3: CASSLQETQYF
J: TRBJ1-3; D: TRBD1; V: TRBV7-2; size: .; length: 17; DNA: TGTGCCAGCAGCGGACGGGGACAGGGGGCGCGAATGGGCACCATATATTTT; CDR3: CASSGRGQGARMGTIYF
J: TRBJ1-3; D: .; V: TRBV9; size: .; length: 14; DNA: TGTGCCAGCAGCGCCCCACAATCGGGAAACACCATATATTTT; CDR3: CASSAPQSGNTIYF
J: TRBJ2-1; D: TRBD2; V: TRBV11-1; size: .; length: 14; DNA: TGTGCCAGCAGCATGGGACTAGGAAATTATGAGCAGTTCTTC; CDR3: CASSMGLGNYEQFF
J: TRBJ1-1; D: .; V: TRBV6-1; size: .; length: 14; DNA: TGTGCCAGCACCCGGACAAGGCAGAACACTGAAGCTTTCTTT; CDR3: CASTRTRQNTEAFF
J: TRBJ1-2; D: .; V: TRBV19; size: .; length: 13; DNA: TGTGCCAGTAGTTCAGGCAGATACTATGGCTACACCTTC; CDR3: CASSSGRYYGYTF
J: TRBJ2-5; D: .; V: TRBV2; size: .; length: 15; DNA: TGTGCCAGCAGTGAAACCCGTTTAGGGCAAGAGACCCAGTACTTC; CDR3: CASSETRLGQETQYF
J: TRBJ1-1; D: .; V: TRBV6-5; size: .; length: 11; DNA: TGTGCCAGCAGTTGGAACACTGAAGCTTTCTTT; CDR3: CASSWNTEAFF